Sequencing of this TCR beta chain was carried out in a study of blood T cell repertoires in COVID-19. As for the study in general: T cells, B-cell-depleted T cells, or PBMCs supplied cDNA or gDNA.

Seattle cases were enrolled at active infection and followed longitudinally. The germline V and J ends were trimmed by 3 bases and 6 bases, with 15 bases remaining between them. CDR1 and CDR2 from the germline V gene are LNHDA and SQIVND (reference sequence). The CDR3 contains 15 residues. In the authors' methods: Amplification with reference gene primers provided the estimates of nucleated cell counts. Here immunoSEQ multiplex PCR was the method, and the copy in TCRdb shows in-frame clones only, minus some. V, J and clone size are those of that table, while D and trimming were read from the DNA. Among 120,000 or so clones listed, around 82% were seen once.

The sequence was obtained from a man aged 25-45 years with COVID-19, enrolled during active disease. The specimen sequenced was peripheral blood. The J gene is TRBJ2-1, the V gene TRBV19; tentatively, D is TRBD2 (7 bases). This chain's CDR3 is CASSMGGLLRNEQFF. The DNA of the CDR3 is TGTGCCAGTAGTATGGGGGGGCTTCTGCGCAATGAGCAGTTCTTC.